This T cell receptor (beta chain) was recorded in a study of T-cell reconstitution after alpha-beta-depleted transplantation in children (dated by TCRdb to about 2016). With regard to the full study: The study quantitatively tracked T-cell immune reconstitution after TCRalphabeta/CD19-depleted allogeneic hematopoietic cell transplantation in children using TCR repertoire profiling.

To prepare the library, PCR was applied. The instrument was an Illumina HiSeq 2500. TCR libraries were prepared with molecular barcoding, using unique molecular identifiers to normalize TCRbeta repertoire quantification. Clones were called with MiXCR by TCRdb after fastp trimmed the public reads at Q25, and only in-frame beta chains were retained. Each record represents a unique CDR3 protein, reported with the most common genes and DNA among its rows. This sample lists fewer than 120,000 distinct CDR3 sequences; under 13% were detected once. Clones ranked in the top ten supply 8% to 9.5% of the sample. Ten or more counts support this clonotype. The antigen it binds to is not known. Base quality data are lacking; no much larger clone is found one base away. The clonotype originates from a human donor who donated a stem cell graft to a child with acute lymphoblastic leukemia. The starting material was PBMCs from the stem cell graft donor, obtained from the stem cell graft.

The nucleotides read TGTGCCAGTGGACAGGGGATCATGAACACTGAAGCTTTCTTT. Protein translation: CASGQGIMNTEAFF. The V and J segments used are TRBV9 and TRBJ1-1, with TRBD1 identical over 9 junction bases. Including the terminal cysteine and phenylalanine, the CDR3 comprises 14 residues. The read is trimmed to its CDR3 DNA, 42 bases read in frame from base 1. The germline V end is reduced by 8 bases and the J end by 0 bases; junction bases left unmatched: 5. Per the germline V gene, SGDLS is the CDR1 and YYNGEE is the CDR2.